The clone carrying this T cell receptor (beta chain) was seen more than once but under ten times. This specimen comes from a study of spatial heterogeneity in lung cancer. The CDR3 extends over 12 amino acids. CDR1 and CDR2 from the germline V gene are SQVTM and ANQGSEA. The V gene lost 7 bases and the J gene lost 4 bases, with 11 bases spanning the gap. Noted time point: sample taken at primary tumor resection. Sequencing was performed on whole RNA extracted from tumor and nontumor lung tissue, or from frozen PBMC, and the material was left unsorted. A single record per CDR3 protein comes from TCRdb applying MiXCR to the 5' RACE reads. The sample includes about 50,000 distinct CDR3 sequences, around 7.6% of them seen just once.

The receptor's source is a female donor with early-stage non-small cell lung cancer. The material sequenced was PBMCs, taken at surgery. The gene calls are TRBV29-1 and TRBJ2-1; D possibly corresponds to TRBD2 (5 bases). CDR3: CSGGVRYNEQFF. In nucleotides, the CDR3 is TGCAGCGGGGGAGTTAGGTACAATGAGCAGTTCTTC.